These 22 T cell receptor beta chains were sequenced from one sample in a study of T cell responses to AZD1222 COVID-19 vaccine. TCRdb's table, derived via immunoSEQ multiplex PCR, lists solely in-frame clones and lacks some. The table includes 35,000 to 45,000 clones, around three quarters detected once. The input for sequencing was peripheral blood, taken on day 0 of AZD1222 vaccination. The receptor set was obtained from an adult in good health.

The CDR3 DNA reads TGTGCCAGCAGCCGAGACAGGGGTTCGACCGGGGAGCTGTTTTTT. Its protein product is CASSRDRGSTGELFF. The rearrangement uses TRBV6-5 and TRBJ2-2; 8 nucleotides agree with TRBD1. The CDR3 length is 15 residues. Germline V gene data show CDR1 as MNHEY and CDR2 as SVGAGI. With 6 bases clipped from V and 5 bases from J, the junction kept 8 bases outside the gene matches.

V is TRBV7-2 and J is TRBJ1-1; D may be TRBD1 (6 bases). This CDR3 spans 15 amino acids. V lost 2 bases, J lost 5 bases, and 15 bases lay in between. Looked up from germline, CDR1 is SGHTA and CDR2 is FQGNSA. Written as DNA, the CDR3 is TGTGCCAGCAGCTTAAACGGGGCAGGGGAGACTGAAGCTTTCTTT. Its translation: CASSLNGAGETEAFF.

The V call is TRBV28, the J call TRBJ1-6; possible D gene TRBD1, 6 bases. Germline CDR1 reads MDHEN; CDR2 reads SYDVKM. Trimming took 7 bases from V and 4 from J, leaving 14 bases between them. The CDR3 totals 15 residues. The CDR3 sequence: CASNTQGNYNSPLHF. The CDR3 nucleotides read TGTGCCAGCAACACACAGGGAAATTATAATTCACCCCTCCACTTT.

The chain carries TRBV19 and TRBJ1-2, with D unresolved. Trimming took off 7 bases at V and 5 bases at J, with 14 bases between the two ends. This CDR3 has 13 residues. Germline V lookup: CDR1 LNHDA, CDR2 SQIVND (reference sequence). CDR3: CASNEALAYGYTF. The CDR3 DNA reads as TGTGCCAGTAATGAGGCCCTTGCGTATGGCTACACCTTC.

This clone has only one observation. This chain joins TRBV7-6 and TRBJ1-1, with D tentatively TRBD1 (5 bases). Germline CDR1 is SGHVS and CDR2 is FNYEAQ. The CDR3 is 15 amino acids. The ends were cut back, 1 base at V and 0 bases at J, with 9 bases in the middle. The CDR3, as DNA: TGTGCCAGCAGCTTAGAGGGGACGGTGAACACTGAAGCTTTCTTT. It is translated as CASSLEGTVNTEAFF.

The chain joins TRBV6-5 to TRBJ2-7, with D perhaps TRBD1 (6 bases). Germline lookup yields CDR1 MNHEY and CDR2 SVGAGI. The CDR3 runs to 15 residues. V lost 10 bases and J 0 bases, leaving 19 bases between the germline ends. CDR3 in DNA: TGTGCCACATCTCCGCGGGTAGGGGGCTCCTACGAGCAGTACTTC. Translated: CATSPRVGGSYEQYF.

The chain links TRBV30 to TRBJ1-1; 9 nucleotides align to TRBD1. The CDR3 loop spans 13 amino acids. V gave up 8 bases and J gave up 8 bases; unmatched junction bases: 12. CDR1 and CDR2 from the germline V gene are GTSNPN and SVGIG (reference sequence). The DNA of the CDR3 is TGTGCCGGCGGGACAGGGTACCCCCCGGAAGCTTTCTTT. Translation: CAGGTGYPPEAFF.

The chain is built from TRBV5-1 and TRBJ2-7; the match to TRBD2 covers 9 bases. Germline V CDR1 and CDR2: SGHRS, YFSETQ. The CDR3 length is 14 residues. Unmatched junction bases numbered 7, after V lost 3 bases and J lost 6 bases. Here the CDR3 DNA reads TGCGCCAGCAGCTCCACAGCGGGGGGCCTCGAGCAGTACTTC. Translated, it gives CASSSTAGGLEQYF. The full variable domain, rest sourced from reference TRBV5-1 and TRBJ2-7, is KAGVTQTPRYLIKTRGQQVTLSCSPISGHRSVSWYQQTPGQGLQFLFEYFSETQRNKGNFPGRFSGRQFSNSRSEMNVSTLELGDSALYLCASSSTAGGLEQYFGPGTRLTVT.

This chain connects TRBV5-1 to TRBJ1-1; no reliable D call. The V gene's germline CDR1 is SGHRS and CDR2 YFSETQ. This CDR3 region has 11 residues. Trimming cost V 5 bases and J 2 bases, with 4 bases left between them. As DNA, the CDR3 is TGCGCCAGCAGTTCCAACACTGAAGCTTTCTTT. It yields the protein CASSSNTEAFF.

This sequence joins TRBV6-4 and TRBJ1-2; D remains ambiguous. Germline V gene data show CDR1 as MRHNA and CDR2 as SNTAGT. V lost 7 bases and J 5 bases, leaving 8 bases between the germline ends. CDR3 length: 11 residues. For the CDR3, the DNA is TGTGCCAGCATTACCAAATATGGCTACACCTTC. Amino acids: CASITKYGYTF.

CDR3 region: CASGKEAFYEQYF. CDR3 sequence (DNA): TGTGCCAGTGGCAAGGAAGCCTTCTACGAGCAGTACTTC. The V and J genes are TRBV6-1 and TRBJ2-7, with D uncertain. Trimming stripped 9 bases from V and 3 bases from J, with 15 bases between. The CDR3 extends over 13 amino acids. Germline CDR1 and CDR2: MNHNS and SASEGT.

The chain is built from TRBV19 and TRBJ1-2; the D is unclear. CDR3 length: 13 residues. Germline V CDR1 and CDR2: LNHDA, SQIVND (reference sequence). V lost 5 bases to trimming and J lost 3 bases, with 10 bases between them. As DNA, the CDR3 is TGTGCCAGTAGTCTAGCCACACACTATGGCTACACCTTC. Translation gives CASSLATHYGYTF.

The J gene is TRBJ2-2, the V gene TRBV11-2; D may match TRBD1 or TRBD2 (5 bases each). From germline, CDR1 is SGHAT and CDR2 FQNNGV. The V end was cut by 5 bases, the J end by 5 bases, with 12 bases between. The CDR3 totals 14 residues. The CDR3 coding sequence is TGTGCCAGCAGCGTCCGGGACGGGACCGGGGAGCTGTTTTTT. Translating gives CASSVRDGTGELFF.

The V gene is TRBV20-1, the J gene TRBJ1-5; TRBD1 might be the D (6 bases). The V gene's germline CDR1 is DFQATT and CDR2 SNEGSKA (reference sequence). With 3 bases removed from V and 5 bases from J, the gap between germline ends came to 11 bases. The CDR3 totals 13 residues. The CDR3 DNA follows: TGCAGTGCTAGTCTGGACAGACATCAGCCCCAGCATTTT. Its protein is CSASLDRHQPQHF.

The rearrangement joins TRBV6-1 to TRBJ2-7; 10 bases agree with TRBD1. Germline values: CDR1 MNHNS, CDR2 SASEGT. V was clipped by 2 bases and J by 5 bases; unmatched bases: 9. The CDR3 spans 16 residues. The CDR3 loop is CASSEFPNGQGDEQYF. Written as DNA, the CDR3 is TGTGCCAGCAGTGAATTCCCCAACGGACAGGGGGACGAGCAGTACTTC.

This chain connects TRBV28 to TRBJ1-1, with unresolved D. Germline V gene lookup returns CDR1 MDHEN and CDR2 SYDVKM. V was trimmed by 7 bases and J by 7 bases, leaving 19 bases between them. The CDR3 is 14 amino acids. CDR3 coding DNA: TGTGCCAGCACCACTTACCCGGGAGGGAGTGAAGCTTTCTTT. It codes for CASTTYPGGSEAFF.

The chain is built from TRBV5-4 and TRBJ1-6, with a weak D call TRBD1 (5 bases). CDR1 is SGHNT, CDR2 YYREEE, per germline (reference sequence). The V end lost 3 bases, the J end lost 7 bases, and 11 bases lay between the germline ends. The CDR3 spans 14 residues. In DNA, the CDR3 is TGTGCCAGCAGCTCCCGGGACCTGAATTCACCCCTCCACTTT. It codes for CASSSRDLNSPLHF.

For the CDR3, the DNA is TGTGCCAGCAGTAGGACAGGGGGCATGGCCGGGGAGCTGTTTTTT. Its protein product is CASSRTGGMAGELFF. The rearrangement links TRBV2 to TRBJ2-2; 11 bases are a match to TRBD1. The CDR3 is 15 residues long. Looked up from germline, CDR1 is SNHLY and CDR2 is FYNNEI. J was trimmed by 6 bases and V by 5 bases; bases with no gene match: 5.

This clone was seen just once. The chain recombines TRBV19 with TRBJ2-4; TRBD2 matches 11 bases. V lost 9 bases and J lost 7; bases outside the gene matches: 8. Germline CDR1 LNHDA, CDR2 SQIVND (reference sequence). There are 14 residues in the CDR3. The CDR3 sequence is CASQLAGVSNIQYF. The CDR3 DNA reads TGTGCCAGCCAACTAGCGGGGGTTTCGAACATTCAGTACTTC.

CDR3 coding DNA: TGCGCCAGCAGCCAAGGGAGGAGGGCCTACGAGCAGTACTTC. Amino acid sequence: CASSQGRRAYEQYF. The rearrangement links TRBV4-3 to TRBJ2-7, with a possible D match to TRBD2 (6 bases). Germline-derived CDR1 and CDR2 are LGHNA and YSLEER. This CDR3 region has 14 residues. The V end lost 1 base, the J end lost 2 bases, and 9 bases lay between the germline ends.

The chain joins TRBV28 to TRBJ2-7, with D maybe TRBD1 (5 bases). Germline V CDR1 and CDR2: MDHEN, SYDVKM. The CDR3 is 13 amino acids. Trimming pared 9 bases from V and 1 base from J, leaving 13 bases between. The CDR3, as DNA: TGTGCCAGTAGGGGCCCACAGTCCTACGAGCAGTACTTC. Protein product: CASRGPQSYEQYF.

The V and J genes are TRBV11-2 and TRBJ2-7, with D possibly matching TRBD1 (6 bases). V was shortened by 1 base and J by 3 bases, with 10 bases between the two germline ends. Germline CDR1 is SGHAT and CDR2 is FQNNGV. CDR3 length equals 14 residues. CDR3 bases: TGTGCCAGCAGCTTAGCAGGGGTCGGCTACGAGCAGTACTTC. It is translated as CASSLAGVGYEQYF.